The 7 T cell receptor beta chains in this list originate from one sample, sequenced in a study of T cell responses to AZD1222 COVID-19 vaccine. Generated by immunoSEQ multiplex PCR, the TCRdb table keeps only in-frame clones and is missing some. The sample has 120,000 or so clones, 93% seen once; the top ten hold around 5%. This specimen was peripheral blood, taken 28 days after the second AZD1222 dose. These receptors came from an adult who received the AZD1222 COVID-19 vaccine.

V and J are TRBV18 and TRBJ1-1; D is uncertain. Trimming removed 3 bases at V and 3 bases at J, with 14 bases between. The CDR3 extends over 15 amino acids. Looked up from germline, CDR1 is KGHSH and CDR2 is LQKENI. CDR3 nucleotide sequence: TGTGCCAGCTCACCTGACTCTCTGGGAGACACTGAAGCTTTCTTT. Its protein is CASSPDSLGDTEAFF.

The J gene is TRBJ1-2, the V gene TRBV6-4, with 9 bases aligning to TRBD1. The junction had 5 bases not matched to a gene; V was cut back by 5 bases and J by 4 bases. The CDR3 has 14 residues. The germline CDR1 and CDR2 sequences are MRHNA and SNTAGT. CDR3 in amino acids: CASSPGQGTYGYTF. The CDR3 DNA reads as TGTGCCAGCAGTCCTGGACAGGGGACCTATGGCTACACCTTC.

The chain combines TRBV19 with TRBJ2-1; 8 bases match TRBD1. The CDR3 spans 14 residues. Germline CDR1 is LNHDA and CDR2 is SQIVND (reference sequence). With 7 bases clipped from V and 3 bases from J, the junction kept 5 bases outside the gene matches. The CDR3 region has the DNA TGTGCCAGTAACCTCGGACAGGGCTACAATGAGCAGTTCTTC. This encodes CASNLGQGYNEQFF.

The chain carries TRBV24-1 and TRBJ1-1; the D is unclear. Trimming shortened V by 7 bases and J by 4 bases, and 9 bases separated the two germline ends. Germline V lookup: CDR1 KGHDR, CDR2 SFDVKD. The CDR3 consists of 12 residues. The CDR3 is CATRAAVTEAFF. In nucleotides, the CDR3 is TGTGCCACCAGGGCGGCTGTCACTGAAGCTTTCTTT.

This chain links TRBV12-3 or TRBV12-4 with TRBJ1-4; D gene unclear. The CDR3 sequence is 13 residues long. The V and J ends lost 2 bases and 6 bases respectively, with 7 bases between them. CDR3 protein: CASSLFPDEKLFF. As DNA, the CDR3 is TGTGCCAGCAGTTTATTTCCGGATGAAAAACTGTTTTTT.

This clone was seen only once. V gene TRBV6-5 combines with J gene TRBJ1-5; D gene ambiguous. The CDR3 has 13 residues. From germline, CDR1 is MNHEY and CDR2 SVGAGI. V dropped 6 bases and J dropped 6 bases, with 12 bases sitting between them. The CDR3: CASRADSSQPQHF. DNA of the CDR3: TGTGCCAGCAGGGCAGACTCGAGTCAGCCCCAGCATTTT.

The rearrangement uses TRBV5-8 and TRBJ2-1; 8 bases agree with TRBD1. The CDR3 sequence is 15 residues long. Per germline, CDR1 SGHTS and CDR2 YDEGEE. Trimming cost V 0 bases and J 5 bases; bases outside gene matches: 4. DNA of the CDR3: TGTGCCAGCAGCTTGGGGACAGGGACAGACAATGAGCAGTTCTTC. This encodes CASSLGTGTDNEQFF.